Listed here are 29 T cell receptor beta chains from one sample, sequenced in a study of human T cells and chemical hapten exposure. TCRdb reanalysed the RACE reads using MiXCR and keeps one entry per CDR3 protein. Of about 190,000 distinct CDR3 sequences detected, approximately 26% appear once; the ten largest clones hold around 2.5%. Time point noted: patch test 3, about 24 weeks after DPC sensitization. Treatment defined: therapeutic diphenylcyclopropenone sensitization with weekly scalp DPC. This specimen was whole blood, taken in connection with sensitization to the hapten diphenylcyclopropenone (DPC). These receptors all come from a woman aged 40 to 50 with alopecia areata. Some clones in this sample may be carry-over from other donors' samples.

The chain links TRBV28 to TRBJ1-5; D ambiguous. In germline, CDR1 is MDHEN, CDR2 SYDVKM. The CDR3 contains 12 residues. V was clipped by 5 bases and J by 7 bases, with 9 bases between them. The CDR3 region has the DNA TGTGCCAGCAGTGAGAGGGTCCAGCCCCAGCATTTT. Translating it yields CASSERVQPQHF.

This clonotype was detected a few times. CDR3 nucleotide sequence: TGTGCCAGCAGCGTAAAGCGGACGGGGAGGGACGAGCAGTACTTC. Amino acids: CASSVKRTGRDEQYF. This sequence joins TRBV9 and TRBJ2-7; 7 nucleotides line up with TRBD2. Trimming removed 1 base from V and 5 bases from J; junction bases left unmatched: 9. The CDR3 length is 15 residues. Germline-derived CDR1 and CDR2 are SGDLS and YYNGEE.

This chain joins TRBV7-2 and TRBJ2-7; 9 bases map to TRBD1. CDR1 and CDR2 from the germline V gene are SGHTA and FQGNSA. Germline trimming cut 5 bases from V and 6 bases from J; bases unmatched to any gene: 5. This CDR3 contains 13 residues. CDR3 protein: CASSRTGASEQYF. As DNA, the CDR3 is TGTGCCAGCAGCCGGACAGGGGCCTCCGAGCAGTACTTC. Looking up the rest from reference TRBV7-2 and TRBJ2-7 gives the full variable domain: GAGVSQSPSNKVTEKGKDVELRCDPISGHTALYWYRQSLGQGLEFLIYFQGNSAPDKSGLPSDRFSAERTGGSVSTLTIQRTQQEDSAVYLCASSRTGASEQYFGPGTRLTVT.

V usage is TRBV20-1 and J usage is TRBJ2-7; D possibly matches TRBD1 or TRBD2 (6 bases each). V was shortened by 3 bases and J by 3 bases, with 12 bases between the two germline ends. The CDR3 extends over 13 amino acids. Germline CDR1 DFQATT, CDR2 SNEGSKA (reference sequence). The CDR3 DNA reads as TGCAGTGCTAGTGGAGGGACATACTACGAGCAGTACTTC. Residues: CSASGGTYYEQYF.

A few counts support this clonotype. The rearrangement joins TRBV6-2 or TRBV6-3 to TRBJ2-1, with TRBD2 matching 10 bases. CDR3 length: 17 residues. Unmatched junction bases numbered 13, after V lost 2 bases and J lost 9 bases. CDR1 and CDR2 (germline): MNHEY, SVGEGT. CDR3 amino acids: CASSYTSGRAEVGEQFF. As DNA, the CDR3 is TGTGCCAGCAGTTACACCAGCGGGAGGGCCGAAGTAGGTGAGCAGTTCTTC.

This chain links TRBV28 with TRBJ2-1, with D unresolved. From germline, CDR1 is MDHEN and CDR2 SYDVKM. The ends were cut back, 4 bases at V and 2 bases at J, with 15 bases in the middle. The CDR3 has 16 residues. The chain's CDR3 is CASSSRVSFPYNEQFF. The CDR3 DNA follows: TGTGCCAGCAGTTCGAGAGTTTCATTCCCCTACAATGAGCAGTTCTTC.

The CDR3 coding sequence is TGCAGTGCTAGGGGGTCCCCCGGGGGTAAAGCTTTCTTT. This encodes CSARGSPGGKAFF. The genes are TRBV20-1 and TRBJ1-1, with D possibly TRBD1 on 5 matching bases. The germline V and J ends were trimmed by 3 bases and 9 bases, with 17 bases remaining between them. Germline CDR1 and CDR2: DFQATT and SNEGSKA (reference sequence). There are 13 residues in the CDR3.

V gene TRBV9 combines with J gene TRBJ1-4, with D perhaps TRBD1 (5 bases). Trimming took 0 bases from V and 3 from J, leaving 12 bases between them. The CDR3 consists of 16 residues. CDR1 and CDR2 (germline): SGDLS, YYNGEE. In nucleotides, the CDR3 is TGTGCCAGCAGCGTAGATCCGGGGGGGTCTAATGAAAAACTGTTTTTT. Translated, it gives CASSVDPGGSNEKLFF. Together with reference TRBV9 and TRBJ1-4, the CDR3 gives the full variable domain: DSGVTQTPKHLITATGQRVTLRCSPRSGDLSVYWYQQSLDQGLQFLIQYYNGEERAKGNILERFSAQQFPDLHSELNLSSLELGDSALYFCASSVDPGGSNEKLFFGSGTQLSVL.

V is TRBV7-9 and J is TRBJ2-3, with D perhaps matching TRBD2 (5 bases). CDR1 is SEHNR and CDR2 is FQNEAQ in the germline V gene (reference sequence). Deletions cut 8 bases from V and 6 bases from J, with 15 bases between. This CDR3 spans 13 amino acids. The DNA of the CDR3 is TGTGCCAGCTCACGGCGGGCCCCGGATACGCAGTATTTT. This translates into CASSRRAPDTQYF.

This chain links TRBV24-1 with TRBJ2-5; D remains ambiguous. Germline V gene lookup returns CDR1 KGHDR and CDR2 SFDVKD. The CDR3 covers 14 residues. The V end was cut by 3 bases, the J end by 5 bases, with 12 bases between. The CDR3 spells CATSDPPPFETQYF. The CDR3 coding sequence is TGTGCCACCAGTGATCCCCCCCCATTCGAGACCCAGTACTTC.

The chain has TRBV10-3 and TRBJ2-5, with 9 positions matching TRBD1. V lost 10 bases, J lost 4 bases, and 4 bases stayed unmatched. The CDR3 covers 12 residues. Germline CDR1 ENHRY, CDR2 SYGVKD. CDR3 protein: CATGQGGETQYF. In DNA form, the CDR3 reads TGTGCCACGGGACAGGGAGGAGAGACCCAGTACTTC.

This clonotype was seen a few times. The chain joins TRBV20-1 to TRBJ1-5; weak D call: TRBD1 (5 bases). The CDR3 is made up of 14 amino acids. Germline V lookup: CDR1 DFQATT, CDR2 SNEGSKA (reference sequence). V was shortened by 0 bases and J by 4 bases, with 10 bases between the two germline ends. The CDR3 bases are TGCAGTGCTAGAGAAGGGAGGGGTAATCAGCCCCAGCATTTT. This encodes CSAREGRGNQPQHF.

CDR3 coding DNA: TGTGCCAGCAGCTTGATTCTTGGTGGACAGGCCCTCTACGAGCAGTACTTC. Translation gives CASSLILGGQALYEQYF. The genes are TRBV28 and TRBJ2-7; 7 bases agree with TRBD1. This CDR3 contains 17 residues. Germline V gene sequence: CDR1 MDHEN, CDR2 SYDVKM. The junction had 17 bases not matched to a gene; V was cut back by 6 bases and J by 3 bases.

The chain is built from TRBV6-5 and TRBJ1-6; D gene uncertain. This CDR3 comprises 14 residues. Germline V CDR1 and CDR2: MNHEY, SVGAGI. V gave up 2 bases and J gave up 7 bases, with 9 bases separating them. The DNA for the CDR3 is TGTGCCAGCAGTTACACTAGATTAAATTCACCCCTCCACTTT. Protein sequence: CASSYTRLNSPLHF.

Comments on this clonotype: One end of the junction is discordant with germline, which a read error may explain. This chain connects TRBV18 to TRBJ2-7, with 7 positions matching TRBD1. Germline CDR1 and CDR2: KGHSH and LQKENI. CDR3 size: 12 residues. This CDR3 is CASSRDVGGRFF. The DNA for the CDR3 is TGTGCCAGCTCACGTGACGTAGGGGGCCGATTCTTC. Looking up the rest from reference TRBV18 and TRBJ2-7 gives the full variable domain: NAGVMQNPRHLVRRRGQEARLRCSPMKGHSHVYWYRQLPEEGLKFMVYLQKENIIDESGMPKERFSAEFPKEGPSILRIQQVVRGDSAAYFCASSRDVGGRFFGPGTRLTVT.

This clonotype was counted only a few times. This chain connects TRBV5-1 to TRBJ1-1, with D possibly being TRBD1 (6 bases). The germline gives CDR1 SGHRS, CDR2 YFSETQ. CDR3 length: 16 amino acids. Between the trimmed V and J ends, which lost 4 bases and 0 bases, there was a span of 16 bases. In DNA, the CDR3 is TGCGCCAGCAGCAAGTCCTTGGACAGCTTGAACACTGAAGCTTTCTTT. Its protein product is CASSKSLDSLNTEAFF. Using reference TRBV5-1 and TRBJ1-1 for the parts outside the CDR3, the full variable domain is KAGVTQTPRYLIKTRGQQVTLSCSPISGHRSVSWYQQTPGQGLQFLFEYFSETQRNKGNFPGRFSGRQFSNSRSEMNVSTLELGDSALYLCASSKSLDSLNTEAFFGQGTRLTVV.

This clonotype was found a few times. The chain is built from TRBV27 and TRBJ1-4, with D possibly TRBD1 on 5 matching bases. Trimming cost V 4 bases and J 9 bases, with 15 bases left between them. The germline V gene has CDR1 MNHEY and CDR2 SMNVEV (reference sequence). The CDR3 runs 14 residues. The CDR3 sequence: CASSSGTRVQKLFF. The CDR3 DNA reads as TGTGCCAGCAGTTCCGGGACTCGGGTACAAAAACTGTTTTTT.

Many counts were recorded for this clonotype. The J gene is TRBJ1-1, the V gene TRBV29-1; 7 nucleotides line up with TRBD1. V shed 0 bases, J shed 4 bases, and the junction held 5 bases outside the gene matches. Germline lookup yields CDR1 SQVTM and CDR2 ANQGSEA. The CDR3 consists of 14 residues. CDR3 DNA sequence: TGCAGCGTTGAAGAGGGACAGAAAGTCACTGAAGCTTTCTTT. Protein product: CSVEEGQKVTEAFF.

The rearrangement uses TRBV19 and TRBJ1-5, with D uncertain. Trimming cost V 7 bases and J 2 bases, with 15 bases left between them. This CDR3 is built from 15 residues. Germline assignment: CDR1 LNHDA and CDR2 SQIVND (reference sequence). This CDR3 is CASNPDGLGNQPQHF. CDR3 DNA: TGTGCCAGTAACCCCGACGGTTTGGGCAATCAGCCCCAGCATTTT. Variable domain in full (rest from reference TRBV19 and TRBJ1-5): DGGITQSPKYLFRKEGQNVTLSCEQNLNHDAMYWYRQDPGQGLRLIYYSQIVNDFQKGDIAEGYSVSREKKESFPLTVTSAQKNPTAFYLCASNPDGLGNQPQHFGDGTRLSIL.

This clonotype came up a few times. The V and J genes are TRBV29-1 and TRBJ2-3; 7 bases line up with TRBD2. Germline assignment: CDR1 SQVTM and CDR2 ANQGSEA. V shed 6 bases, J shed 4 bases, and the junction held 7 bases outside the gene matches. The length of the CDR3 is 13 residues. The DNA for the CDR3 is TGCAGCGTCTCAAGCGGGGCGGCAGATACGCAGTATTTT. This translates into CSVSSGAADTQYF.

In its sample, this clonotype was seen a few times. The genes are TRBV20-1 and TRBJ2-7; D is unclear. Trimming removed 6 bases from V and 4 bases from J, with 13 bases in between. Looked up from germline, CDR1 is DFQATT and CDR2 is SNEGSKA (reference sequence). This CDR3 is 12 amino acids long. CDR3 amino acids: CSAPVRPYEQYF. The CDR3 coding sequence is TGCAGTGCCCCCGTGAGGCCTTACGAGCAGTACTTC.

This clonotype was observed a few times. V is TRBV7-9 and J is TRBJ1-5; no firm D call. V shed 5 bases and J shed 2 bases, with 7 bases lying between them. From germline, CDR1 is SEHNR and CDR2 FQNEAQ (reference sequence). This CDR3 has 13 amino acids. The CDR3 here is CASSIDGNQPQHF. CDR3 in DNA: TGTGCCAGCAGCATAGACGGCAATCAGCCCCAGCATTTT.

The chain couples TRBV18 to TRBJ2-3, with D tentatively TRBD2 (6 bases). Germline V gives CDR1 KGHSH, CDR2 LQKENI. This CDR3 has 16 amino acids. The germline V and J ends were trimmed by 3 bases and 1 base, with 14 bases remaining between them. The CDR3 is CASSPFPTSGTDTQYF. In nucleotides, the CDR3 is TGTGCCAGCTCACCTTTCCCGACTAGTGGCACAGATACGCAGTATTTT.

The V and J genes are TRBV6-5 and TRBJ2-7; D call uncertain. Trimming left V 0 bases short and J 1 base short, with 13 bases between. Germline assignment: CDR1 MNHEY and CDR2 SVGAGI. This CDR3 has 16 residues. The CDR3 sequence is CASSYSTHGASYEQYF. The CDR3 DNA reads TGTGCCAGCAGTTACTCAACCCACGGAGCGTCCTACGAGCAGTACTTC.

V and J are TRBV12-5 and TRBJ1-5; D call uncertain. The ends were cut back, 4 bases at V and 5 bases at J, with 15 bases in the middle. The CDR3 loop spans 15 amino acids. Germline values: CDR1 LGHNT, CDR2 FRNRAP. The CDR3 is CASGSTPGRYQPQHF. DNA for the CDR3: TGTGCTAGTGGTTCGACCCCCGGGCGATATCAGCCCCAGCATTTT.

A few counts support this clonotype. This chain links TRBV9 with TRBJ2-7; 7 bases map to TRBD1. CDR1 SGDLS and CDR2 YYNGEE come from the germline V gene. The CDR3 runs 15 residues. V shed 2 bases and J 4 bases; nucleotides not matched to a gene: 9. CDR3 sequence: CASSVGTETIYEQYF. As DNA, the CDR3 is TGTGCCAGCAGCGTCGGGACAGAAACGATATACGAGCAGTACTTC.

V gene TRBV27 combines with J gene TRBJ1-4; D uncertain. The V gene lost 3 bases and the J gene lost 5 bases, with 7 bases spanning the gap. The CDR3 consists of 13 residues. CDR1 MNHEY and CDR2 SMNVEV come from the germline V gene (reference sequence). CDR3 region: CASSFFWNEKLFF. DNA for the CDR3: TGTGCCAGCAGTTTCTTCTGGAATGAAAAACTGTTTTTT. Using reference TRBV27 and TRBJ1-4 for the parts outside the CDR3, the full variable domain is EAQVTQNPRYLITVTGKKLTVTCSQNMNHEYMSWYRQDPGLGLRQIYYSMNVEVTDKGDVPEGYKVSRKEKRNFPLILESPSPNQTSLYFCASSFFWNEKLFFGSGTQLSVL.

The CDR3 reads CASNSRGAGGSSTDTQYF. The CDR3 DNA reads as TGTGCCAGCAATTCCCGGGGAGCGGGAGGATCCAGCACAGATACGCAGTATTTT. The rearrangement uses TRBV6-2 or TRBV6-3 and TRBJ2-3, with TRBD2 matching 9 bases. Trimming cost V 7 bases and J 0 bases; bases outside gene matches: 14. The germline gives CDR1 MNHEY, CDR2 SVGEGT. The CDR3 consists of 18 residues.

The chain is built from TRBV10-2 and TRBJ1-1; 7 nucleotides line up with TRBD1. CDR3 size: 13 residues. Germline-derived CDR1 and CDR2 are WSHSY and SAAADI. The J segment lost 6 bases and the V segment lost 6 bases, leaving 7 bases of the junction unmatched. The CDR3 here is CASSNHGTAEAFF. The CDR3 coding sequence is TGCGCCAGCAGCAACCACGGGACAGCTGAAGCTTTCTTT.